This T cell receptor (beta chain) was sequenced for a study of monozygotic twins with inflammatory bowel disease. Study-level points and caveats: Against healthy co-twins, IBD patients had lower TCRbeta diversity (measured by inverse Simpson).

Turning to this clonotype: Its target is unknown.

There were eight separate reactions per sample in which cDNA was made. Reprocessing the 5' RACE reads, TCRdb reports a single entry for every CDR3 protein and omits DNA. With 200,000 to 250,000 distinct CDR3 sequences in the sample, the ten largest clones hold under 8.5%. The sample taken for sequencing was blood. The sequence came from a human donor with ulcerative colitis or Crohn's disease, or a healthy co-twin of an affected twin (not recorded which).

CDR3 sequence reads: CASSQADRLSTDTQYF. The rearrangement joins TRBV4-3 to TRBJ2-3; TCRdb reports TRBD1, a call that lacks DNA to check it against. CDR1 and CDR2 from the germline V gene are LGHNA and YSLEER. The CDR3 contains 16 residues.